A single T cell receptor beta chain is shown here with its context. Roughly 0.5 to 1 ug RNA was reverse transcribed with random hexamers. Across 54 Vbeta and 13 Jbeta, immunoSEQ multiplex PCR amplified TCR beta CDR3. TCRdb ran MiXCR on the immunoSEQ multiplex PCR reads and lists one entry per CDR3 protein. The profile covers roughly 50,000 distinct CDR3 sequences, with over 85% appearing a single time and roughly 0.58% taken by the ten largest. The controls, all healthy donors, were matched for age and sex. This CDR3 has 16 amino acids. Trimming cost V 0 bases and J 4 bases, with 15 bases left between them. Germline assignment: CDR1 LGHDT and CDR2 YNNKEL (reference sequence). The data are from a study of CD8 T cells in Susac syndrome.

The source material was CD8+ T cells from PBMCs. The V call is TRBV3-1, the J call TRBJ2-5; D remains ambiguous. The receptor's source is a human donor in good health. The CDR3 reads CASSQDRTYRTETQYF. The CDR3 bases are TGTGCCAGCAGCCAAGACCGGACCTATAGGACAGAGACCCAGTACTTC.